This TCR beta chain was documented in a study of CD8+CD57+ T cells in acquired aplastic anemia. Across the whole study: The mean DNA yield obtained from sorted CD4+ and CD8+ cells came to around 3 ug. Points from the study as a whole: The same twenty-nine CD8+ CDR3 sequences occurred in patients and in controls. Patients and controls were not found to differ significantly in CD8+ Simpson's diversity.

Both TCR beta VDJ combination and CDR3 sequence profiling were carried out. Genomic DNA was the template for this profiling. TCRdb passed the reads through MiXCR, listing each CDR3 protein once. This repertoire shows approximately 150,000 distinct CDR3 sequences, about 45% found once; its top ten account for roughly 1.2%. An expansion of CD8+CD57+ cells by flow cytometry had been shown in patients chosen for sequencing. Receipt of therapy had not occurred in any patient by the time of blood sampling. Germline V gene sequence: CDR1 MGHRA, CDR2 YSYEKL. Unmatched junction bases numbered 4, after V lost 4 bases and J lost 4 bases. The CDR3 sequence is 16 residues long. Of note for this clonotype: Its antigen is currently unknown.

The V gene is TRBV4-1, the J gene TRBJ2-3; 14 nucleotides match TRBD2. The origin of this receptor is a human donor with aplastic anemia. Sequencing was carried out using sorted CD4+, CD8+, or CD8+CD57+ T cells (not recorded which) from PBMCs. The CDR3 DNA reads TGCGCCAGCAGCCGAGGGACTAGCGGGGGAGCAGATACGCAGTATTTT. It is translated as CASSRGTSGGADTQYF.